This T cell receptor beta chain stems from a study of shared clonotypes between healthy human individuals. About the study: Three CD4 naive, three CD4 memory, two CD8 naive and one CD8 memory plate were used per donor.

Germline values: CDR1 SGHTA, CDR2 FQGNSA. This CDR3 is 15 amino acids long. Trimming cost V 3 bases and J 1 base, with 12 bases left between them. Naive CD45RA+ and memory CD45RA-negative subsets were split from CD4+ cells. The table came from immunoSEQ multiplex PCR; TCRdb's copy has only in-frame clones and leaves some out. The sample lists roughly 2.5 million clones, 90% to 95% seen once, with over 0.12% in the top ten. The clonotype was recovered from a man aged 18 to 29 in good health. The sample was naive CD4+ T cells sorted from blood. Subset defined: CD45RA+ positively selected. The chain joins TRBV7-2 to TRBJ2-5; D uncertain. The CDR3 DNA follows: TGTGCCAGCAGCTTTGACCGCGGAGTCCAAGAGACCCAGTACTTC. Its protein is CASSFDRGVQETQYF. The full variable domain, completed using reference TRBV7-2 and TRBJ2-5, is GAGVSQSPSNKVTEKGKDVELRCDPISGHTALYWYRQSLGQGLEFLIYFQGNSAPDKSGLPSDRFSAERTGGSVSTLTIQRTQQEDSAVYLCASSFDRGVQETQYFGPGTRLLVL.